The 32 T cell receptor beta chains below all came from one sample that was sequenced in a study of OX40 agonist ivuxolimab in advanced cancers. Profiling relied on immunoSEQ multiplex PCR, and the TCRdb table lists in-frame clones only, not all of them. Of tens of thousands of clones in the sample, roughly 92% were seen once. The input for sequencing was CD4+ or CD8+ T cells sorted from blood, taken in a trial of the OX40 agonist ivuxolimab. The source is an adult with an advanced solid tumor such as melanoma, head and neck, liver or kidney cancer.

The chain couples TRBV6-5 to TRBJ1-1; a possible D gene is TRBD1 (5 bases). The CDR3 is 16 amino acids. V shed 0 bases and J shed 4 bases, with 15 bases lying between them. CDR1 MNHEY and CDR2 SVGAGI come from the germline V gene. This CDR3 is CASSYSKGALGTEAFF. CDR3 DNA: TGTGCCAGCAGTTACTCGAAAGGGGCGCTGGGCACTGAAGCTTTCTTT.

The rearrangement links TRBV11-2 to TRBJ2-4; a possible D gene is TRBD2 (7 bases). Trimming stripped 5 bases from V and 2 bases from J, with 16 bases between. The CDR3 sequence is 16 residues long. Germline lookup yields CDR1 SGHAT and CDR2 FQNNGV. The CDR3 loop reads CASSQQGGETKNIQYF. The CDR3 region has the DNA TGTGCCAGCAGCCAACAGGGAGGGGAAACCAAAAACATTCAGTACTTC.

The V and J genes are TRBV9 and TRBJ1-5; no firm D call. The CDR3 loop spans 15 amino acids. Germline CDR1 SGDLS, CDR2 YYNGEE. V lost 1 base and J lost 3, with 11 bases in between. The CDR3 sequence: CASSVTSSFNQPQHF. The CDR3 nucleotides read TGTGCCAGCAGCGTAACGTCTAGTTTCAATCAGCCCCAGCATTTT.

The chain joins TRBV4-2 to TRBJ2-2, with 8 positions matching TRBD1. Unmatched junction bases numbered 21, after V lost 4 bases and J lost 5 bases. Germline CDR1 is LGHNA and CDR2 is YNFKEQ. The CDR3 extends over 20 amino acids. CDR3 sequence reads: CASSPYRPGTGLGSTGELFF. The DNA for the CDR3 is TGTGCCAGCAGCCCCTATCGTCCCGGGACAGGTTTAGGTAGTACCGGGGAGCTGTTTTTT.

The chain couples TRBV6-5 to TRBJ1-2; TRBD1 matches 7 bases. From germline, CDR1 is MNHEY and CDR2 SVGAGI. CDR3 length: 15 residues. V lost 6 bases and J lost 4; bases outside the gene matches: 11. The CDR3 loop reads CASRSETGRGYGYTF. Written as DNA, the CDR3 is TGTGCCAGCAGATCAGAGACAGGGAGGGGCTATGGCTACACCTTC.

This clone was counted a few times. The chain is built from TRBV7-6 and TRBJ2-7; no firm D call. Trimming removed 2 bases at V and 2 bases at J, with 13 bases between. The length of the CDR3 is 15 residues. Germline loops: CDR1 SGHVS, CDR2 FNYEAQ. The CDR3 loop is CASSLQLGSTYEQYF. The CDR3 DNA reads TGTGCCAGCAGCTTACAGTTGGGCAGTACCTACGAGCAGTACTTC.

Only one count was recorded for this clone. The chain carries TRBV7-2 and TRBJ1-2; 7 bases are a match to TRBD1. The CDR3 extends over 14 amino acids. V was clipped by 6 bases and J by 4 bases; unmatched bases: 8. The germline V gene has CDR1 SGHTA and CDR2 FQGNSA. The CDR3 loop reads CASSLGGRGYGYTF. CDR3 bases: TGTGCCAGCAGTCTAGGGGGCAGGGGCTATGGCTACACCTTC. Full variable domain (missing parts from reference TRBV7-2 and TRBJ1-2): GAGVSQSPSNKVTEKGKDVELRCDPISGHTALYWYRQSLGQGLEFLIYFQGNSAPDKSGLPSDRFSAERTGGSVSTLTIQRTQQEDSAVYLCASSLGGRGYGYTFGSGTRLTVV.

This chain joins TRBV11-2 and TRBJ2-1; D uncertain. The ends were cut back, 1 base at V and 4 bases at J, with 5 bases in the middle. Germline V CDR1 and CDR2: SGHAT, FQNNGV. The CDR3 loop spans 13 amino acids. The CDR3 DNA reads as TGTGCCAGCAGCTTAGCAGCATACAATGAGCAGTTCTTC. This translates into CASSLAAYNEQFF.

The DNA of the CDR3 is TGTGCCAGCAGCTTAGGTTACAGCACAGATACGCAGTATTTT. Its protein is CASSLGYSTDTQYF. V is TRBV11-2 and J is TRBJ2-3; D is unclear. The V and J ends lost 1 base and 0 bases respectively, with 5 bases between them. Germline lookup yields CDR1 SGHAT and CDR2 FQNNGV. The CDR3 is made up of 14 amino acids.

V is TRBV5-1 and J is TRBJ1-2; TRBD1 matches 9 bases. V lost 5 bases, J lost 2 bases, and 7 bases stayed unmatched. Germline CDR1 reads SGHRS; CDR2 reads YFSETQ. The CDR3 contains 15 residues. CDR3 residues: CASRSTGTGNYGYTF. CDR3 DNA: TGCGCCAGCAGAAGCACGGGGACAGGGAACTATGGCTACACCTTC.

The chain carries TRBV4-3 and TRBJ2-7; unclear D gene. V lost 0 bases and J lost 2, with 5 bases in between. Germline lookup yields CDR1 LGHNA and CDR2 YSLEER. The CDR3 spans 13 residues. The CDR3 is CASSQERPYEQYF. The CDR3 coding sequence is TGCGCCAGCAGCCAAGAGAGGCCCTACGAGCAGTACTTC.

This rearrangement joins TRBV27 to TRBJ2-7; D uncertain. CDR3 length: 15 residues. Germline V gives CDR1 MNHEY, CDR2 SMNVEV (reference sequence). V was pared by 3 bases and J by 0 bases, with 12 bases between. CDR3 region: CASSFTQGSSYEQYF. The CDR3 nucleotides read TGTGCCAGCAGTTTTACACAAGGTAGCTCCTACGAGCAGTACTTC.

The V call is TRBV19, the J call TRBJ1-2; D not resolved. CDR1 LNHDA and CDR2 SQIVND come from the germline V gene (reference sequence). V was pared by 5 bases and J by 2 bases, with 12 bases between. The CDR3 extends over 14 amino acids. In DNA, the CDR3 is TGTGCCAGTAGTCCTCGAAAAGCCAACTATGGCTACACCTTC. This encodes CASSPRKANYGYTF.

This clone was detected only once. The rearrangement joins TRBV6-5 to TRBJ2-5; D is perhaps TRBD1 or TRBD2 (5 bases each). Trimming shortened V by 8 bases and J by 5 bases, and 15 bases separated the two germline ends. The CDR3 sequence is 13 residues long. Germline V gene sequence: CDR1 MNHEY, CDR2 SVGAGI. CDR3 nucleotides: TGTGCCAGCTCGAGGCTAGCAGGGGAGACCCAGTACTTC. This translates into CASSRLAGETQYF.

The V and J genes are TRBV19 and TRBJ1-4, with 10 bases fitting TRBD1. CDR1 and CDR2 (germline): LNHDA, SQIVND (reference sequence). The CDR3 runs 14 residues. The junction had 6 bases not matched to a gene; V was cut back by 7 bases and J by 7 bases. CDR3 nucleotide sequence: TGTGCCAGTACCGTGACAGGGGGCGGTGAAAAACTGTTTTTT. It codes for CASTVTGGGEKLFF.

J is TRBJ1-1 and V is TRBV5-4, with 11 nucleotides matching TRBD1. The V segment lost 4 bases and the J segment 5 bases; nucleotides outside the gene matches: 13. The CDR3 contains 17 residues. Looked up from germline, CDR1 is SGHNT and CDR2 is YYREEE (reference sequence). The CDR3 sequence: CASSRTGGVMAFTEAFF. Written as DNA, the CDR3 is TGTGCCAGCAGCCGGACAGGGGGCGTTATGGCATTTACTGAAGCTTTCTTT. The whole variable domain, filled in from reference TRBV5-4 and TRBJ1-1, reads ETGVTQSPTHLIKTRGQQVTLRCSSQSGHNTVSWYQQALGQGPQFIFQYYREEENGRGNFPPRFSGLQFPNYSSELNVNALELDDSALYLCASSRTGGVMAFTEAFFGQGTRLTVV.

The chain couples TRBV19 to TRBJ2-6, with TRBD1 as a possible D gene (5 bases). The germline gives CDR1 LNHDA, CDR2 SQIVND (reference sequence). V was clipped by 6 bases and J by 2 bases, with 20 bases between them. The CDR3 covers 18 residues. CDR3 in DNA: TGTGCCAGTAGGACCAAGGGAAGGGGCGAAACTGGGGCCAACGTCCTGACTTTC. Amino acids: CASRTKGRGETGANVLTF.

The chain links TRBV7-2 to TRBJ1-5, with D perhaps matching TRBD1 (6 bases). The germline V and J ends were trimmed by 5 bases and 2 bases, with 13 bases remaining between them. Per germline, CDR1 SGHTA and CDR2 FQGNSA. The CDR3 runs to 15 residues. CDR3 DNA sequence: TGTGCCAGCAGCGCCCGGGACATCGGCAATCAGCCCCAGCATTTT. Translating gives CASSARDIGNQPQHF.

CDR3 in DNA: TGTGCCTGGAGTAGGACGTCAACTAATGAAAAACTGTTTTTT. Residues: CAWSRTSTNEKLFF. The rearrangement joins TRBV30 to TRBJ1-4; D gene uncertain. V was pared by 2 bases and J by 0 bases, with 7 bases between. This CDR3 comprises 14 residues. Germline CDR1 GTSNPN, CDR2 SVGIG (reference sequence).

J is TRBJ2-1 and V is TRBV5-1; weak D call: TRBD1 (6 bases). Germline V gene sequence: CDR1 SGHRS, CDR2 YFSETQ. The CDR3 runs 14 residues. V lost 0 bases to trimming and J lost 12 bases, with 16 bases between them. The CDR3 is CASSLAGDLPSQFF. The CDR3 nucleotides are TGCGCCAGCAGCTTGGCAGGGGACCTACCCTCGCAGTTCTTC.

The CDR3 protein is CASSWGQNTEAFF. In DNA, the CDR3 is TGCGCCAGCAGCTGGGGTCAGAACACTGAAGCTTTCTTT. The chain combines TRBV5-1 with TRBJ1-1; D is unresolved. The germline V and J ends were trimmed by 3 bases and 1 base, with 7 bases remaining between them. The germline gives CDR1 SGHRS, CDR2 YFSETQ. The CDR3 spans 13 residues.

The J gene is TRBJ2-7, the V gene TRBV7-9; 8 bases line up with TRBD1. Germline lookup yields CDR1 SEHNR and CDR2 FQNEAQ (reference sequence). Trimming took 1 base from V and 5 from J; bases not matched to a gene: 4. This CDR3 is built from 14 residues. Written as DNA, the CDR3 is TGTGCCAGCAGCTTAGGTGACAGGGGCAACGAGCAGTACTTC. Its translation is CASSLGDRGNEQYF. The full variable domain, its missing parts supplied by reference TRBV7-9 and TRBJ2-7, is DTGVSQNPRHKITKRGQNVTFRCDPISEHNRLYWYRQTLGQGPEFLTYFQNEAQLEKSRLLSDRFSAERPKGSFSTLEIQRTEQGDSAMYLCASSLGDRGNEQYFGPGTRLTVT.

Here the CDR3 DNA reads TGTGCTAGTGGTCGCACCCCCGGGACTAGCGGACCAACCGGGGAGCTGTTTTTT. Its translation is CASGRTPGTSGPTGELFF. The rearrangement uses TRBV12-5 and TRBJ2-2; 11 nucleotides agree with TRBD2. Germline V gives CDR1 LGHNT, CDR2 FRNRAP. The CDR3 consists of 18 residues. With 5 bases clipped from V and 5 bases from J, the junction kept 13 bases outside the gene matches.

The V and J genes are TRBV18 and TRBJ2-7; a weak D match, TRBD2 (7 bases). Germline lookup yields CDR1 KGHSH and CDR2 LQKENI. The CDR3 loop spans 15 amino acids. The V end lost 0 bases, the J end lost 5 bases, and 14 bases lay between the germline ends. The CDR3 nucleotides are TGTGCCAGCTCACCACCCTCCGGGGGGACACACGAGCAGTACTTC. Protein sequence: CASSPPSGGTHEQYF. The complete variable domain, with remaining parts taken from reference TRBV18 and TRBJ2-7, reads NAGVMQNPRHLVRRRGQEARLRCSPMKGHSHVYWYRQLPEEGLKFMVYLQKENIIDESGMPKERFSAEFPKEGPSILRIQQVVRGDSAAYFCASSPPSGGTHEQYFGPGTRLTVT.

Here the CDR3 DNA reads TGTGCCAGCAGCTTCCAGTACGAGCAGTACTTC. Translated: CASSFQYEQYF. The genes are TRBV7-9 and TRBJ2-7; no firm D call. Germline assignment: CDR1 SEHNR and CDR2 FQNEAQ (reference sequence). The V and J ends lost 3 bases and 4 bases respectively, with 4 bases between them. The CDR3 contains 11 residues.

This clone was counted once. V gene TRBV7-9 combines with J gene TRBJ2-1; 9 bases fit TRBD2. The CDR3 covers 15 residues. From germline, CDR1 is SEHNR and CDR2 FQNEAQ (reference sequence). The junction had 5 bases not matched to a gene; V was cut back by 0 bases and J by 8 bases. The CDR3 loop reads CASSLAAGGPDEQFF. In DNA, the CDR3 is TGTGCCAGCAGCTTAGCCGCGGGAGGGCCGGATGAGCAGTTCTTC. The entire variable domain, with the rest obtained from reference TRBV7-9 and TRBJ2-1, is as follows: DTGVSQNPRHKITKRGQNVTFRCDPISEHNRLYWYRQTLGQGPEFLTYFQNEAQLEKSRLLSDRFSAERPKGSFSTLEIQRTEQGDSAMYLCASSLAAGGPDEQFFGPGTRLTVL.

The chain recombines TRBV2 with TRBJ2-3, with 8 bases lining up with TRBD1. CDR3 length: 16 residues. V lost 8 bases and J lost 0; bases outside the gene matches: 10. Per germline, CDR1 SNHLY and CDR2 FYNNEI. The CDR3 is CASGKRWDRSTDTQYF. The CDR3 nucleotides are TGTGCCAGCGGAAAGAGATGGGACAGGAGCACAGATACGCAGTATTTT.

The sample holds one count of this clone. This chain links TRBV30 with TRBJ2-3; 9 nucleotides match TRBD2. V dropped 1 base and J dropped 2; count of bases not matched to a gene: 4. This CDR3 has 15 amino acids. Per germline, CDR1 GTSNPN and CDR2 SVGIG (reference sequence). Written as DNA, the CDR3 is TGTGCCTGGAGTGGCCTAGCGGGGAACACAGATACGCAGTATTTT. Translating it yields CAWSGLAGNTDTQYF.

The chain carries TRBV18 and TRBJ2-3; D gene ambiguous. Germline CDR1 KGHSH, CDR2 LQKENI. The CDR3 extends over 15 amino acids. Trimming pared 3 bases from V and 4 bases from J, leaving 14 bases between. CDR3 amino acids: CASSPQGIGSDTQYF. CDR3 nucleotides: TGTGCCAGCTCACCGCAAGGCATCGGGTCAGATACGCAGTATTTT.

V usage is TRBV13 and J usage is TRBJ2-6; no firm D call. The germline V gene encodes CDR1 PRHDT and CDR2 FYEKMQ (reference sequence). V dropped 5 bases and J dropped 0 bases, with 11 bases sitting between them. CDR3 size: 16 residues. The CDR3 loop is CASSHNSNSGANVLTF. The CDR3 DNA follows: TGTGCCAGCAGCCATAACAGTAACTCTGGGGCCAACGTCCTGACTTTC. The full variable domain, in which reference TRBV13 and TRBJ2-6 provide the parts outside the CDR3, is AAGVIQSPRHLIKEKRETATLKCYPIPRHDTVYWYQQGPGQDPQFLISFYEKMQSDKGSIPDRFSAQQFSDYHSELNMSSLELGDSALYFCASSHNSNSGANVLTFGAGSRLTVL.

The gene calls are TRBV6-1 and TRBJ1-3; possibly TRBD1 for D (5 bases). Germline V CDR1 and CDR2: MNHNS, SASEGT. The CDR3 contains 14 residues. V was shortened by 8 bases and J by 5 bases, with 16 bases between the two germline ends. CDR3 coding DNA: TGTGCCAGCGAGGAATGGGGACCTAGAAACACCATATATTTT. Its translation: CASEEWGPRNTIYF.

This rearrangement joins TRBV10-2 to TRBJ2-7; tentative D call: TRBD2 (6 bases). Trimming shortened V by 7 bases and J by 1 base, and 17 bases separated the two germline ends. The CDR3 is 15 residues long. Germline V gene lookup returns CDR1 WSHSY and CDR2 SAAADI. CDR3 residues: CASTHWGRESYEQYF. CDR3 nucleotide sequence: TGCGCCAGCACCCACTGGGGACGGGAGTCCTACGAGCAGTACTTC.